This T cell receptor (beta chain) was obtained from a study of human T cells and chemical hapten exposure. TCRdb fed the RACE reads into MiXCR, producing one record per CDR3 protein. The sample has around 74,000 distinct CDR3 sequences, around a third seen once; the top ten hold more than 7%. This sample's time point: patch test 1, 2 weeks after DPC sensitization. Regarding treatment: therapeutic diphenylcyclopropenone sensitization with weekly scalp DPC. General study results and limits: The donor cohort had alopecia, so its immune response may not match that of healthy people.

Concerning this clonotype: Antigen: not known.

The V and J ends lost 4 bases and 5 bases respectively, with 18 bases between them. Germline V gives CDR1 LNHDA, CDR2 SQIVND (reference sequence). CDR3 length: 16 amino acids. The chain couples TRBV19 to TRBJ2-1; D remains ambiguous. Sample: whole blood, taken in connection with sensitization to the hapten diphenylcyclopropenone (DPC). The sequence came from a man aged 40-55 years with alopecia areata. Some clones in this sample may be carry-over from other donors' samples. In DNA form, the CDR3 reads TGTGCCAGTAGTAGAAGCCGCTTGCCGCCCCACAATGAGCAGTTCTTC. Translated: CASSRSRLPPHNEQFF.